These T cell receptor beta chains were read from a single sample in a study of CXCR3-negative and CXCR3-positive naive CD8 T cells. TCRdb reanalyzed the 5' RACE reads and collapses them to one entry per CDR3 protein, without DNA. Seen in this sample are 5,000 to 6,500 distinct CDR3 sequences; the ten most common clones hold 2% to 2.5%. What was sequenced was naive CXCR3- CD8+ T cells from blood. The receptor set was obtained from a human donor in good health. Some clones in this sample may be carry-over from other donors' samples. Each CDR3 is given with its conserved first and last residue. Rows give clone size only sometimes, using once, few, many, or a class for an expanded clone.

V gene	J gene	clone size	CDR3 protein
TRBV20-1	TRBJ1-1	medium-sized	CSATGQPNTEAFF
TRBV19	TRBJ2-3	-	CASSPGLAGGTDTQYF
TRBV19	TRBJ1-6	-	CASSMGGSSPLHF
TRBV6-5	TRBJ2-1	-	CASSYSGTVSYNEQFF
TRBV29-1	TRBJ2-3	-	CSVGDGWVDTQYF
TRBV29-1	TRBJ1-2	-	CSVLMTDLNYGYTF
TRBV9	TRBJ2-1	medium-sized	CASSVVSGGNNEQFF
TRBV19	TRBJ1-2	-	CASSMGRVTGYTF
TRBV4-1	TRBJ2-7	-	CASSQDSAGQGVYEQYF
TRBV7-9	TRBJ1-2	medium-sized	CASSISQGQYGYTF
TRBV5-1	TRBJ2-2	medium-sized	CASSNTGELFF
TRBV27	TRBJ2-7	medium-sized	CASSFSGYEQYF
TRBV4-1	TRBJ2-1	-	CASSQDPASREVNEQFF
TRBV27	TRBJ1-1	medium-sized	CASRIRGGTEAFF
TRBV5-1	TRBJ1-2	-	CASSSVPPGQRGYGYTF
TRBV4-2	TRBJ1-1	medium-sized	CASSQDATGVSEAFF
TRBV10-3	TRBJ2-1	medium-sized	CAISPGNEQFF
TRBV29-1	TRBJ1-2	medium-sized	CSVDLREGYTF
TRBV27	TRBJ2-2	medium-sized	CASSFGEAAGELFF
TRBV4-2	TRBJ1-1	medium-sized	CASSQGGGDEAFF
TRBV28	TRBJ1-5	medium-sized	CASSLDSNQPQHF
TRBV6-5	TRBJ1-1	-	CASSYGPQIIRGDTEAFF
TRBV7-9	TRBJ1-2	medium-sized	CASSLVPPGERGYTF
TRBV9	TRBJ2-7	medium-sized	CASSVLAGHEQYF
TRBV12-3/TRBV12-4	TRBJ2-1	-	CASSFTPGLATNEQFF
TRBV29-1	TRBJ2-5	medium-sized	CSVERDSWETQYF
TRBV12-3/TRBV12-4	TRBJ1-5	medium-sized	CASSLNSGQPQHF
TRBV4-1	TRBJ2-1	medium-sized	CASSHVPGQEYNEQFF
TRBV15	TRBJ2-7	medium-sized	CATSRDYGSSYEQYF
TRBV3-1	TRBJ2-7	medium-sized	CASSQGGRGYEQYF
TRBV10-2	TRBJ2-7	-	CASSDGISDYEQYF
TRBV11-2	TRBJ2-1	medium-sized	CASSHTAGGPNEQFF
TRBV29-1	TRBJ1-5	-	CSVAEGQYPRSNQPQHF
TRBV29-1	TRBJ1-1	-	CSVEGDRGPEAFF
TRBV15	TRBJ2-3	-	CATSRDGRLSDTQYF
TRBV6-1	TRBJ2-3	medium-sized	CASRNYGTSYTDTQYF
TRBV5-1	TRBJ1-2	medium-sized	CASSFEGQTFNYGYTF
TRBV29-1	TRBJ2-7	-	CSVGGGTISYEQYF
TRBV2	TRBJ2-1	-	CASSEFGDSDNEQFF
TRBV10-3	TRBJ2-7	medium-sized	CAISDPGQFYEQYF
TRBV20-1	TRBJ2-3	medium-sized	CSARGTSGSGIRADTQYF